This entry features one TCR beta chain sequence. The data originate from a study of T-cell reconstitution after alpha-beta-depleted transplantation in children. The authors prepared the TCRbeta library with unique molecular identifiers. TCRdb reprocessed the PCR reads with MiXCR, giving one entry per CDR3 protein. The repertoire holds 250,000 to 300,000 distinct CDR3 sequences, with more than 9% as singletons. The CDR3 contains 13 residues. Germline loops: CDR1 ENHRY, CDR2 SYGVKD. Between the trimmed V and J ends, which lost 10 bases and 2 bases, there was a span of 12 bases. This sequence originates from a human donor who donated a stem cell graft to a child with SCID. The chain carries TRBV10-3 and TRBJ1-3; D remains unclear. Sequencing was performed on PBMCs from the stem cell graft donor, taken from the stem cell graft. This CDR3 reads CATSPTAGNTIYF. The CDR3 nucleotides are TGTGCCACTTCCCCAACTGCTGGAAACACCATATATTTT.